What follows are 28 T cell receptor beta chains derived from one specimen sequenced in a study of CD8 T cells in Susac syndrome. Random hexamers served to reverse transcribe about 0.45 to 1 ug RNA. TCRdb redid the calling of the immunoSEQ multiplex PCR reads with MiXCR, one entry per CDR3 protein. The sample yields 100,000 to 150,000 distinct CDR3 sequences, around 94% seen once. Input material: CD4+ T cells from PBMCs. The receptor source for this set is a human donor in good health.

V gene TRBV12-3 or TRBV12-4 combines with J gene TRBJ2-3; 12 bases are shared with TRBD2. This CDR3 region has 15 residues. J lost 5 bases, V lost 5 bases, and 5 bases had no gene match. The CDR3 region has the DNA TGTGCCAGCAGTAGACTAGCGGGAGTGGGAGATACGCAGTATTTT. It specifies CASSRLAGVGDTQYF.

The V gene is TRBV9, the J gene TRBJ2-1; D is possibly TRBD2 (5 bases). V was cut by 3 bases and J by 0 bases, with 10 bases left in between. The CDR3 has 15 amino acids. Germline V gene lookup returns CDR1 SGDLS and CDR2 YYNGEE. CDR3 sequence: CASSASADSYNEQFF. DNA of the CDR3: TGTGCCAGCAGCGCGTCAGCGGACTCCTACAATGAGCAGTTCTTC.

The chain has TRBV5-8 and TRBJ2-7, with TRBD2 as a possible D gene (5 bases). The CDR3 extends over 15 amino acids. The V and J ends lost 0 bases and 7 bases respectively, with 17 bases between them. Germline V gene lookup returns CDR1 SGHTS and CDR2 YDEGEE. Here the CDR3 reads CASSLGQVYGVEQYF. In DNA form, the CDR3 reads TGTGCCAGCAGCTTGGGGCAGGTTTACGGGGTGGAGCAGTACTTC. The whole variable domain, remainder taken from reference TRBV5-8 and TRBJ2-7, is EAGVTQSPTHLIKTRGQQATLRCSPISGHTSVYWYQQALGLGLQFLLWYDEGEERNRGNFPPRFSGRQFPNYSSELNVNALELEDSALYLCASSLGQVYGVEQYFGPGTRLTVT.

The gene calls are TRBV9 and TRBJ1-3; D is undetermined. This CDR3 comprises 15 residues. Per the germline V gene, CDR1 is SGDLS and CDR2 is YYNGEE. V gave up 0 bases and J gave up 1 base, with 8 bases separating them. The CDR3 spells CASSVGHTSGNTIYF. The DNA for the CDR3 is TGTGCCAGCAGCGTAGGGCACACATCTGGAAACACCATATATTTT. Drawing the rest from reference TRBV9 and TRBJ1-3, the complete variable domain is DSGVTQTPKHLITATGQRVTLRCSPRSGDLSVYWYQQSLDQGLQFLIQYYNGEERAKGNILERFSAQQFPDLHSELNLSSLELGDSALYFCASSVGHTSGNTIYFGEGSWLTVV.

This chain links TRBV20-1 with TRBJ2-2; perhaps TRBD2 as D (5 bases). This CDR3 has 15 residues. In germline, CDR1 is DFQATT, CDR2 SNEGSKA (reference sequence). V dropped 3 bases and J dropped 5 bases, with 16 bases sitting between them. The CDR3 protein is CSASLRERRTGELFF. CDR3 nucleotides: TGCAGTGCTAGTTTGAGGGAGAGGAGGACCGGGGAGCTGTTTTTT.

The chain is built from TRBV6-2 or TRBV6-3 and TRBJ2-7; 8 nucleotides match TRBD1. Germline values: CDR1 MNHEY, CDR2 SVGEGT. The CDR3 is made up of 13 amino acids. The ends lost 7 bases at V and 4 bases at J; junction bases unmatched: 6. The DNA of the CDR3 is TGTGCCAGCAAAAGGACAGGGACTTACGAGCAGTACTTC. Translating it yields CASKRTGTYEQYF.

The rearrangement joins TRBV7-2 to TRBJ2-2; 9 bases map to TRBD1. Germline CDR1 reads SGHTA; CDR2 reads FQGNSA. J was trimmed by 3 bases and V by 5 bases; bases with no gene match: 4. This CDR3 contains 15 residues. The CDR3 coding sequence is TGTGCCAGCAGCCTCCGGACAGGGGACACCGGGGAGCTGTTTTTT. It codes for CASSLRTGDTGELFF.

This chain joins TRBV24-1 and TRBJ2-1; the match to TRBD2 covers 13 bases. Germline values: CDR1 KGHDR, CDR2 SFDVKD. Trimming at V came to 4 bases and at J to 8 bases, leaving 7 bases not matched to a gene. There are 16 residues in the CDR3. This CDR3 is CATSESGLAGIDEQFF. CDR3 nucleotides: TGTGCCACCAGTGAGTCGGGACTAGCGGGGATAGATGAGCAGTTCTTC.

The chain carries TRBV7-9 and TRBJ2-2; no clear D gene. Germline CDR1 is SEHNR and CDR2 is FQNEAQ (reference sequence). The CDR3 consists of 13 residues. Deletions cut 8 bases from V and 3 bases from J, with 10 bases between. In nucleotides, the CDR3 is TGTGCCAGCTCCTGGGCCCACACCGGGGAGCTGTTTTTT. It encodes CASSWAHTGELFF.

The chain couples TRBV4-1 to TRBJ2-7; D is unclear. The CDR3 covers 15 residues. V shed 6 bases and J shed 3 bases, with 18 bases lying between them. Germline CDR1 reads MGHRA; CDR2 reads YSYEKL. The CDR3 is CASREDLNLHYEQYF. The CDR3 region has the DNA TGCGCCAGCAGGGAAGACCTCAACCTTCACTACGAGCAGTACTTC.

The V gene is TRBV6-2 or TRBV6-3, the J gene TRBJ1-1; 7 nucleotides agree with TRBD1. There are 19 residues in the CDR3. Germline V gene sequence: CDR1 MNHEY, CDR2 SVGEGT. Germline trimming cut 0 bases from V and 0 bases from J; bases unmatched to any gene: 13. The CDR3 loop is CASSYSYRGQKRMNTEAFF. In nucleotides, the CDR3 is TGTGCCAGCAGTTACTCGTACCGGGGACAGAAGAGAATGAACACTGAAGCTTTCTTT.

The CDR3 coding sequence is TGCAGTGCTCCCAACGGTAGGGGAAGCGGCTACACCTTC. This encodes CSAPNGRGSGYTF. The chain employs TRBV20-1 and TRBJ1-2; a possible D gene is TRBD1 (5 bases). Germline CDR1 reads DFQATT; CDR2 reads SNEGSKA (reference sequence). Between the trimmed V and J ends, which lost 5 bases and 8 bases, there was a span of 18 bases. This CDR3 has 13 residues.

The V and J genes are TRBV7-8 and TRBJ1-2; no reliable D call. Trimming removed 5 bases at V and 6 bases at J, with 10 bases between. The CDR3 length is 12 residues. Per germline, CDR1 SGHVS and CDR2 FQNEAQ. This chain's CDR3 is CASSPGGHGYTF. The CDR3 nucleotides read TGTGCCAGCAGCCCAGGCGGCCATGGCTACACCTTC.

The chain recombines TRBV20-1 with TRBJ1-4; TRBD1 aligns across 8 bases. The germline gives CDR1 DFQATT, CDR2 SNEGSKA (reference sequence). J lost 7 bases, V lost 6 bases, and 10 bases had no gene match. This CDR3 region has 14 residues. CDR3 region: CSAATGAYGEKLFF. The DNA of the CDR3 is TGCAGTGCCGCGACAGGGGCATACGGTGAAAAACTGTTTTTT.

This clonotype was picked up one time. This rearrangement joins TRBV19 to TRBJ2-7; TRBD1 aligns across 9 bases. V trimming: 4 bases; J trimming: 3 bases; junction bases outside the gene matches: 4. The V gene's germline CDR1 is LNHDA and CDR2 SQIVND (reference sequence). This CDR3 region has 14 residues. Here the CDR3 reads CASSTGQGDYEQYF. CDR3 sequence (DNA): TGTGCCAGTAGTACGGGACAGGGCGACTACGAGCAGTACTTC.

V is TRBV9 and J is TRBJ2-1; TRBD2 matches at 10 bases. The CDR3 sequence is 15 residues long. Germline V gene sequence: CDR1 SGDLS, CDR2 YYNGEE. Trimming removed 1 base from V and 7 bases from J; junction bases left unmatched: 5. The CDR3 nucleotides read TGTGCCAGCAGCGTAAGGCTAGCGGGAGCAAATGAGCAGTTCTTC. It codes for CASSVRLAGANEQFF.

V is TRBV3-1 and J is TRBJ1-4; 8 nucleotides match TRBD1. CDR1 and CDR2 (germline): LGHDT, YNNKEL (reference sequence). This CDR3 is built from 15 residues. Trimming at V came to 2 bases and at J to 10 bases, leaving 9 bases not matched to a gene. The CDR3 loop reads CASSQMTGAIGKLFF. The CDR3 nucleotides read TGTGCCAGCAGCCAAATGACAGGGGCAATTGGAAAACTGTTTTTT.

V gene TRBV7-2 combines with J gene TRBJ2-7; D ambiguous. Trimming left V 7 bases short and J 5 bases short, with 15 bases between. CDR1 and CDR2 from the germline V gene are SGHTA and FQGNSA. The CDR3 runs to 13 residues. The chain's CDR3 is CASTRFPNDEQYF. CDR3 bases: TGTGCCAGCACTAGGTTTCCCAACGACGAGCAGTACTTC.

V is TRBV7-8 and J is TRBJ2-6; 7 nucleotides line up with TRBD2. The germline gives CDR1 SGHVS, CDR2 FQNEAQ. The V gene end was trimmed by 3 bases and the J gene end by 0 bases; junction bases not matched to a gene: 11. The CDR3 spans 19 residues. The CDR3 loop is CASSLIRRGSLSGANVLTF. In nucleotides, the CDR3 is TGTGCCAGCAGCTTGATTAGGCGGGGGTCGCTCTCTGGGGCCAACGTCCTGACTTTC. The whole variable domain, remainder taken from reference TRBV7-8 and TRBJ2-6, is GAGVSQSPRYKVAKRGQDVALRCDPISGHVSLFWYQQALGQGPEFLTYFQNEAQLDKSGLPSDRFFAERPEGSVSTLKIQRTQQEDSAVYLCASSLIRRGSLSGANVLTFGAGSRLTVL.

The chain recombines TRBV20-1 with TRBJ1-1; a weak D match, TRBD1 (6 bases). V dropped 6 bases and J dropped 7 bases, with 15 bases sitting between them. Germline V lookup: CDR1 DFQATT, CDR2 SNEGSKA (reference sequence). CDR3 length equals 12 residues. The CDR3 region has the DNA TGCAGTGCCAACCAGGGGTCCTATGAAGCTTTCTTT. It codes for CSANQGSYEAFF.

The DNA of the CDR3 is TGTGCCAGCAGTTTACTCTACACAGATACGCAGTATTTT. This gives the protein CASSLLYTDTQYF. The chain uses TRBV12-3 or TRBV12-4 and TRBJ2-3, with no clear D. With 2 bases removed from V and 2 bases from J, the gap between germline ends came to 5 bases. This CDR3 is 13 amino acids long.

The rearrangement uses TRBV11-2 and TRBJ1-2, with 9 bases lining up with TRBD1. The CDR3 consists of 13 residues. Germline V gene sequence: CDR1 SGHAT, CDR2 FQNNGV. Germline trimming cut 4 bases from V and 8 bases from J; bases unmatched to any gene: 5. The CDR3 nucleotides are TGTGCCAGCAGCTCCTCGGACAGGGGCGGCTACACCTTC. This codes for CASSSSDRGGYTF.

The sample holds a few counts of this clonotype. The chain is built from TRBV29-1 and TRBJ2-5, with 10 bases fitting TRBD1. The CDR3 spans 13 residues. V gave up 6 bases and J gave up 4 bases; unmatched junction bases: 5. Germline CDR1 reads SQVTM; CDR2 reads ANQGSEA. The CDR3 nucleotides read TGCAGCGTGAGGACAGGGGGAGCAGAGACCCAGTACTTC. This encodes CSVRTGGAETQYF.

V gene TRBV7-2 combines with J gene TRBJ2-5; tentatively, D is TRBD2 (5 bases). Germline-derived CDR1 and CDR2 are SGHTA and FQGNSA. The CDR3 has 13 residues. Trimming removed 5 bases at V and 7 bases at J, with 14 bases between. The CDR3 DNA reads TGTGCCAGCAGCGCCTCACCACGGGGGACCCAGTACTTC. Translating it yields CASSASPRGTQYF.

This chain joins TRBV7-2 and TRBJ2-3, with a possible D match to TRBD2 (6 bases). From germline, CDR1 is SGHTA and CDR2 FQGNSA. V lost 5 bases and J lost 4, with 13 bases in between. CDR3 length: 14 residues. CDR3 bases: TGTGCCAGCAGCCAGGACTGGGGGGCAGATACGCAGTATTTT. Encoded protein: CASSQDWGADTQYF.

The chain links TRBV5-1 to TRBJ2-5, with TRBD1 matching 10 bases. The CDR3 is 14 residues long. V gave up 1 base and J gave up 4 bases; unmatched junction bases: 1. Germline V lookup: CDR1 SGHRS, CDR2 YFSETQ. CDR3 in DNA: TGCGCCAGCAGCTTGAGGGACAGGGGAGAGACCCAGTACTTC. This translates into CASSLRDRGETQYF.

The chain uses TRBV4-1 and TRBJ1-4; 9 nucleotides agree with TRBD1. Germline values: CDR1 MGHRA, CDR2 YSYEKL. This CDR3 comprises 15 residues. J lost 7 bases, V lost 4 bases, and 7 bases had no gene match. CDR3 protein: CASSRRQGGGEKLFF. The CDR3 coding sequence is TGCGCCAGCAGCCGTAGACAGGGGGGCGGTGAAAAACTGTTTTTT.

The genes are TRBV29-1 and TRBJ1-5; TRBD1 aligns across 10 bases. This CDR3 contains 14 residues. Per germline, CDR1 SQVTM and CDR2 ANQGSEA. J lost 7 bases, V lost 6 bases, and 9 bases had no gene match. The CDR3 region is CSVETRQGAQPQHF. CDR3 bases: TGCAGCGTCGAGACTAGACAGGGGGCCCAGCCCCAGCATTTT.